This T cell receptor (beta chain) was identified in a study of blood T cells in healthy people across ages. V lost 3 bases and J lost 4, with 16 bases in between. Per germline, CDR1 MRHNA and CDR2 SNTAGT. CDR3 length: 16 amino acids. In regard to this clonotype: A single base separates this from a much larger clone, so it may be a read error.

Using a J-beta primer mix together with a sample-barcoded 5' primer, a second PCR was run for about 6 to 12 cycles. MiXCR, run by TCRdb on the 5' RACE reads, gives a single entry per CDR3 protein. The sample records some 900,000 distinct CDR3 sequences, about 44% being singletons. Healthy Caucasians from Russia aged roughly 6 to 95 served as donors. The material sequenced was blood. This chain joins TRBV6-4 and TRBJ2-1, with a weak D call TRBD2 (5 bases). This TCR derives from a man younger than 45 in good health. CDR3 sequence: CASSEGSNGDYNEQFF. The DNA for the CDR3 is TGTGCCAGCAGTGAGGGATCTAACGGGGATTACAATGAGCAGTTCTTC.